This T cell receptor beta chain was retrieved from a study of CD8+ T cells in alopecia areata. Study overall: Scoring of treated patients' severity used the percentage of affected scalp area. Whole-study results and caveats: Persistence in scalp and blood during tofacitinib was observed for many expanded lesional clones. Because one nonresponder was included, the link of baseline CD8+ expansion to response is considered uncertain. Among the top 100, expanded CD8+ clones were significantly decreased by tofacitinib, as was scalp clonality.

On this clone itself: Its antigen is currently unknown.

The CDR3 is made up of 13 amino acids. Germline V gene data show CDR1 as MNHEY and CDR2 as SMNVEV (reference sequence). V gave up 5 bases and J gave up 0 bases, with 8 bases separating them. TCR sequencing used cDNA made by reverse transcription of extracted RNA. TCRdb keeps only in-frame clones here, not all; method: immunoSEQ multiplex PCR. The repertoire holds around 110,000 clones, with about 60% as singletons. As for treatment: oral pan-JAK inhibitor, 5-10 mg twice daily. The gene calls are TRBV27 and TRBJ2-7, with D hard to call. This clonotype originated in a human donor with alopecia areata. The input for sequencing was CD8+ T cells sorted from blood, taken at week 24, from a patient treated with tofacitinib. For the CDR3, the DNA is TGTGCCAGCAGTCCAACGAGCTCCTACGAGCAGTACTTC. It yields the protein CASSPTSSYEQYF.